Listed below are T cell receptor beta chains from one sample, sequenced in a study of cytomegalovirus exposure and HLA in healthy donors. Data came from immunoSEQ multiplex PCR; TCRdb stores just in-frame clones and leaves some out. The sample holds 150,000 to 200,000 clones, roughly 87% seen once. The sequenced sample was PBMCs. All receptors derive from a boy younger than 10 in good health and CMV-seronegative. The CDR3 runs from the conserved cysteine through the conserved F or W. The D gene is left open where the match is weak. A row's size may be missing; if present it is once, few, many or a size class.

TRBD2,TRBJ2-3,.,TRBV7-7,CASSPGLAGPDTQYF,TGTGCCAGCAGCCCGGGACTAGCGGGACCGGATACGCAGTATTTT
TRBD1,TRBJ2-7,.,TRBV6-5,CASRRQGPYEQYF,TGTGCCAGCAGGCGACAGGGACCCTACGAGCAGTACTTC
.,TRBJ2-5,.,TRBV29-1,CSVAPNQETQYF,TGCAGCGTTGCTCCTAATCAAGAGACCCAGTACTTC
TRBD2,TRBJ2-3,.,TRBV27,CASSLRSSGRTDTQYF,TGTGCCAGCAGTTTACGATCTAGCGGGAGAACAGATACGCAGTATTTT
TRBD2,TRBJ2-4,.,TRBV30,CALEAGTKNIQYF,TGTGCCCTCGAAGCGGGAACCAAAAACATTCAGTACTTC
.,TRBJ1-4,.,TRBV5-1,CASSGGEFTTNEKLFF,TGCGCCAGCAGCGGGGGGGAATTTACAACTAATGAAAAACTGTTTTTT
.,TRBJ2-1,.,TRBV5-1,CASSSGLSGEQFF,TGCGCCAGCAGCTCCGGACTAAGTGGTGAGCAGTTCTTC
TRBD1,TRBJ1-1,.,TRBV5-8,CASHRDRGNTEAFF,TGTGCCAGTCACCGGGACAGGGGGAACACTGAAGCTTTCTTT
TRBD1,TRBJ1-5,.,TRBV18,CASSPQGQGLGQPQHF,TGTGCCAGCTCACCACAGGGACAGGGGTTGGGGCAGCCCCAGCATTTT
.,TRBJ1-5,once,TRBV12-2,CASRFGACGTGKHF,TGTGCAAGTCGCTTCGGTGCGTGTGGGACAGGGAAGCATTTT
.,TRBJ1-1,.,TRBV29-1,CSVARANTEAFF,TGCAGCGTTGCCAGGGCGAACACTGAAGCTTTCTTT
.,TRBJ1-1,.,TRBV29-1,CSVEGRANTEAFF,TGCAGCGTTGAGGGGAGGGCGAACACTGAAGCTTTCTTT
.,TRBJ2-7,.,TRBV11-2,CASSPIRGRGYEQYF,TGTGCCAGCAGTCCAATAAGGGGAAGAGGCTACGAGCAGTACTTC
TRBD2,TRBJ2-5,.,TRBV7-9,CASSQGTSGNIGETQYF,TGTGCCAGCAGCCAGGGGACTAGCGGGAACATAGGGGAGACCCAGTACTTC
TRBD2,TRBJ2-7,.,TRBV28,CASRGTSRYEQYF,TGTGCCAGCAGGGGGACTAGTCGGTACGAGCAGTACTTC
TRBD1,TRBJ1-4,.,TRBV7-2,CASSLVAPGGWGEKLFF,TGTGCCAGCAGCTTAGTCGCCCCAGGGGGCTGGGGAGAAAAACTGTTTTTT
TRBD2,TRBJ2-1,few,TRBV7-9,CASSSVGLASGSSYNEQFF,TGTGCCAGCAGCTCTGTGGGACTAGCGTCAGGGAGCTCCTACAATGAGCAGTTCTTC
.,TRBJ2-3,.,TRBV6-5,CASSRQVLTDTQYF,TGTGCCAGCAGCCGACAGGTACTCACAGATACGCAGTATTTT
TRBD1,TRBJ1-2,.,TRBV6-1,CASSVIGQAYYGYTF,TGTGCCAGCAGTGTAATCGGACAGGCATACTATGGCTACACCTTC
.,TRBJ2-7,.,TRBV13,CASSLQQAYEQYF,TGTGCCAGCAGCTTACAACAGGCCTACGAGCAGTACTTC
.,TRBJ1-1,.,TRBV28,CASLSSALNTEAFF,TGTGCCAGCCTCTCGAGCGCTCTAAACACTGAAGCTTTCTTT
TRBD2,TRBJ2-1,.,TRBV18,CASSGTSGTNEQFF,TGTGCCAGCTCCGGGACTAGCGGGACGAATGAGCAGTTCTTC
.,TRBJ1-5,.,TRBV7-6,CAPTRSYSNQPQHF,TGTGCCCCCACCCGGAGTTATAGCAATCAGCCCCAGCATTTT
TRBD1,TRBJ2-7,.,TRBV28,CASRQQGGIYEQYF,TGTGCCAGCAGGCAACAGGGGGGTATTTACGAGCAGTACTTC
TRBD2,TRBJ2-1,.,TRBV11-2,CASSLGTGGYRNEQFF,TGTGCCAGCAGCTTAGGGACGGGGGGGTATCGCAATGAGCAGTTCTTC
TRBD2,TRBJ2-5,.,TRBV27,CASSKTGATSRETQYF,TGTGCCAGCAGTAAAACTGGGGCGACTAGCAGAGAGACCCAGTACTTC
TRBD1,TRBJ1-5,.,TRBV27,CASSYGQGNQPQHF,TGTGCCAGCAGCTACGGACAGGGCAATCAGCCCCAGCATTTT
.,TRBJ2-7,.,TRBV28,CASSLVGGLSHEQYF,TGTGCCAGCAGTTTAGTGGGGGGGCTAAGCCACGAGCAGTACTTC
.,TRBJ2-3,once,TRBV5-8,CASSFLTGSDTDTQYF,TGTGCCAGCAGCTTCCTTACGGGGAGCGACACAGATACGCAGTATTTT
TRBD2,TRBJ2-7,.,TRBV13,CASSAKGLDLGYEQYF,TGTGCCAGCAGCGCAAAAGGACTAGACCTCGGTTACGAGCAGTACTTC
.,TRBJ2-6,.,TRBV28,CASRAGAAGANVLTF,TGTGCCAGCAGGGCCGGAGCCGCTGGGGCCAACGTCCTGACTTTC
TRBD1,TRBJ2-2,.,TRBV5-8,CASSLGQGDTGELFF,TGTGCCAGCAGCCTCGGACAGGGAGACACCGGGGAGCTGTTTTTT
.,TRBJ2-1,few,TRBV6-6,CASTPTDYNEQFF,TGTGCCAGCACCCCGACAGACTACAATGAGCAGTTCTTC
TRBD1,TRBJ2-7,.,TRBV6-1,CASSTAGTGWEQYF,TGTGCCAGCAGCACCGCCGGGACAGGGTGGGAGCAGTACTTC
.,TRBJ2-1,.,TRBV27,CASSLSRGGRLNEQFF,TGTGCCAGCAGTTTATCGAGGGGGGGGCGGTTAAATGAGCAGTTCTTC
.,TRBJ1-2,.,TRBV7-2,CASSLAGGGTRSQYGYTF,TGTGCCAGCAGCTTAGCTGGAGGAGGGACCCGATCGCAATATGGCTACACCTTC
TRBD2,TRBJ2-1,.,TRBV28,CASSSLAGVPYNEQFF,TGTGCCAGCAGTTCTTTAGCGGGGGTCCCCTACAATGAGCAGTTCTTC
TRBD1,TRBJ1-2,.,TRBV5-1,CASSLTGTGGKGYTF,TGCGCCAGCAGCTTGACCGGGACAGGGGGCAAGGGCTACACCTTC
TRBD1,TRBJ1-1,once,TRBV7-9,CASRPTGGKNTEAFF,TGTGCCAGCAGACCGACAGGGGGCAAGAACACTGAAGCTTTCTTT
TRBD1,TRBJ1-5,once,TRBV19,CASSINIGQGRGNQPQHF,TGTGCCAGTAGTATCAATATTGGACAGGGGCGCGGCAATCAGCCCCAGCATTTT
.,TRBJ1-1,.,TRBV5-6,CASSLGQVDTEAFF,TGTGCCAGCAGCTTGGGACAGGTAGACACTGAAGCTTTCTTT
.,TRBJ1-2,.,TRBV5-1,CAGSLGDIWGYTF,TGCGCCGGCAGCTTGGGGGACATTTGGGGCTACACCTTC
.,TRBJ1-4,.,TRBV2,CASSEMGGATNEKLFF,TGTGCCAGCAGTGAAATGGGAGGGGCGACTAATGAAAAACTGTTTTTT
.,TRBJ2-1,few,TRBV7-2,CASSLVLASDEQFF,TGTGCCAGCAGCTTAGTTCTAGCCAGCGATGAGCAGTTCTTC
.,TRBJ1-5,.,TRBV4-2,CASSQDPWSDSNQPQHF,TGTGCCAGCAGCCAAGATCCTTGGTCGGACTCCAATCAGCCCCAGCATTTT
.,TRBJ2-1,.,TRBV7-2,CASSSQTGGEQFF,TGTGCCAGCAGCTCGCAGACTGGCGGTGAGCAGTTCTTC
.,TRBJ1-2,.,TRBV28,CASSLYRVGGYTF,TGTGCCAGCAGCCTGTACAGGGTTGGGGGCTACACCTTC
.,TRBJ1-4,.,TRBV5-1,CASSPVAGSSEKLFF,TGCGCCAGCAGCCCGGTAGCGGGTTCCAGTGAAAAACTGTTTTTT
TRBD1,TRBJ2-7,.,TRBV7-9,CASQQYRGLGEQYF,TGTGCCAGCCAACAGTACAGGGGGCTTGGCGAGCAGTACTTC
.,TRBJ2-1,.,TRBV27,CASSFQGPSYNEQFF,TGTGCCAGCAGTTTTCAGGGGCCCTCCTACAATGAGCAGTTCTTC
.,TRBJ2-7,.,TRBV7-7,CASSSVEGGEQYF,TGTGCCAGCAGCTCCGTCGAGGGTGGGGAGCAGTACTTC
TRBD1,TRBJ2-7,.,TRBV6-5,CASSYSTGGADYEQYF,TGTGCCAGCAGTTACTCTACAGGGGGCGCGGACTACGAGCAGTACTTC